This TCR beta chain derives from a study of blood T cell repertoires in COVID-19. Study context: Researchers got acute and convalescent COVID-19 samples from the United States, Italy and Spain.

Using immunoSEQ multiplex PCR, the repertoire was profiled, and TCRdb retains in-frame clones only, with some absent. The sample includes some 530,000 clones, around 85% of them seen just once. Germline CDR1 is LNHDA and CDR2 is SQIVND (reference sequence). The CDR3 length is 13 residues. V gave up 3 bases and J gave up 8 bases, with 13 bases separating them. The sequence was collected from an older woman who had recovered from COVID-19. Material for sequencing was PBMCs or T cells enriched from blood (not recorded which). The chain employs TRBV19 and TRBJ1-1; D uncertain. CDR3 coding DNA: TGTGCCAGTAGTATCGGAGGGCTTGGAGAAGCTTTCTTT. Residues: CASSIGGLGEAFF.